The rows below give T cell receptor beta chains drawn from one sample of a study of blood T cells in healthy people across ages. TCRdb itself ran the 5' RACE reads through MiXCR, one entry per CDR3 protein. The data contain some 1.4 million distinct CDR3 sequences, approximately 40% of them singletons. Sample: blood. These receptors were taken from a woman between 18 and 29 years old in good health. Each CDR3 is given with its conserved first and last residue. Each record gives: CDR3 DNA, CDR3 protein, clone size, CDR3 length, D gene, V gene, J gene. A D gene is named only where the DNA matches it firmly. Some rows have no size entry. The others give once, few or many, or a class for an expanded clone.

CDR3nt: TGTGCCAGCAGCCAAGGACACCTCTACGAGCAGTACTTC; CDR3aa: CASSQGHLYEQYF; abundance: NA; len: 13; d_gene: NA; v_gene: TRBV6-5; j_gene: TRBJ2-7
CDR3nt: TGCAGCGTTGAAGACGGTACAGGCGAAAAACTGTTTTTT; CDR3aa: CSVEDGTGEKLFF; abundance: few; len: 13; d_gene: NA; v_gene: TRBV29-1; j_gene: TRBJ1-4
CDR3nt: TGTGCCAGCGGACTAGCATACACCGGGGAGCTGTTTTTT; CDR3aa: CASGLAYTGELFF; abundance: NA; len: 13; d_gene: TRBD2; v_gene: TRBV5-8; j_gene: TRBJ2-2
CDR3nt: TGTGCCAGCAGCGTAGCTACAGGGTTTACGGCGGACTATGGCTACACCTTC; CDR3aa: CASSVATGFTADYGYTF; abundance: NA; len: 17; d_gene: NA; v_gene: TRBV9; j_gene: TRBJ1-2
CDR3nt: TGTGCCAGCAGCTTGTCGGGAGAGTTTGGAGATACGCAGTATTTT; CDR3aa: CASSLSGEFGDTQYF; abundance: NA; len: 15; d_gene: NA; v_gene: TRBV5-5; j_gene: TRBJ2-3
CDR3nt: TGTGCCAGCACCTGGGGAAGCAATCAGCCCCAGCATTTT; CDR3aa: CASTWGSNQPQHF; abundance: few; len: 13; d_gene: NA; v_gene: TRBV12-3/TRBV12-4; j_gene: TRBJ1-5
CDR3nt: TGTGCCAGCAGTCAAACAGGGAACGAGCAGTACTTC; CDR3aa: CASSQTGNEQYF; abundance: many; len: 12; d_gene: NA; v_gene: TRBV3-1; j_gene: TRBJ2-7
CDR3nt: TGCGCCAGCAGCCAGCCGGGACAGGGGAATAGTCAGCCCCAGCATTTT; CDR3aa: CASSQPGQGNSQPQHF; abundance: NA; len: 16; d_gene: TRBD1; v_gene: TRBV4-1; j_gene: TRBJ1-5
CDR3nt: TGCGCCAGCAGCTTGGCCTGGGGAACGGAGCAGTTCTTC; CDR3aa: CASSLAWGTEQFF; abundance: NA; len: 13; d_gene: NA; v_gene: TRBV5-1; j_gene: TRBJ2-1
CDR3nt: TGTGCCAGCAGTTCGCTAGCGGGGAACTACAATGAGCAGTACTTC; CDR3aa: CASSSLAGNYNEQYF; abundance: NA; len: 15; d_gene: TRBD2; v_gene: TRBV6-2/TRBV6-3; j_gene: TRBJ2-7
CDR3nt: TGTGCCAGCAGTTCAATTCGAGGCGAGCAGTACTTC; CDR3aa: CASSSIRGEQYF; abundance: NA; len: 12; d_gene: NA; v_gene: TRBV28; j_gene: TRBJ2-7
CDR3nt: TGTGCCAGCAGCCGGACAAGGGCTGAAGGAGCGACCCAGTACTTC; CDR3aa: CASSRTRAEGATQYF; abundance: NA; len: 15; d_gene: NA; v_gene: TRBV12-3/TRBV12-4; j_gene: TRBJ2-5
CDR3nt: TGCAGCGCACGGACAGGGCCGGTCGCCGGGGAGCTGTTTTTT; CDR3aa: CSARTGPVAGELFF; abundance: NA; len: 14; d_gene: TRBD1; v_gene: TRBV29-1; j_gene: TRBJ2-2
CDR3nt: TGTGCCAGCAGCCACGGTAATGACGATGAGCAGTACTTC; CDR3aa: CASSHGNDDEQYF; abundance: NA; len: 13; d_gene: NA; v_gene: TRBV5-6; j_gene: TRBJ2-5
CDR3nt: TGTGCCAGCTCACCACCGGGACTAGCTTCCACAGATACGCAGTATTTT; CDR3aa: CASSPPGLASTDTQYF; abundance: many; len: 16; d_gene: TRBD2; v_gene: TRBV18; j_gene: TRBJ2-3
CDR3nt: TGTGCCAGCAGCCGACAGCGGGGGCCTTCCTACGAGCAGTACTTC; CDR3aa: CASSRQRGPSYEQYF; abundance: NA; len: 15; d_gene: TRBD2; v_gene: TRBV3-1; j_gene: TRBJ2-7
CDR3nt: TGTGCCAGCAGTCACACAGTCTACTACGAGCAGTACTTC; CDR3aa: CASSHTVYYEQYF; abundance: NA; len: 13; d_gene: NA; v_gene: TRBV6-6; j_gene: TRBJ2-7
CDR3nt: TGCAGTGCTAGGGATCGTGGGGGGACTAGCGGGTACAATGAGCAGTTCTTC; CDR3aa: CSARDRGGTSGYNEQFF; abundance: NA; len: 17; d_gene: TRBD2; v_gene: TRBV20-1; j_gene: TRBJ2-1
CDR3nt: TGTGCCAGCAGCTTAGGCGGGGACAGGTGGCTTGGCTACACCTTC; CDR3aa: CASSLGGDRWLGYTF; abundance: NA; len: 15; d_gene: TRBD1; v_gene: TRBV11-2; j_gene: TRBJ1-2
CDR3nt: TGTGCCAGCAGTGGACTAGCGGAAGCGCAGTACTTC; CDR3aa: CASSGLAEAQYF; abundance: NA; len: 12; d_gene: TRBD2; v_gene: TRBV6-2/TRBV6-3; j_gene: TRBJ2-4
CDR3nt: TGTGCCAGCCGGAATCAGCTGAGTGCCTACGAGCAGTACTTC; CDR3aa: CASRNQLSAYEQYF; abundance: NA; len: 14; d_gene: NA; v_gene: TRBV6-5; j_gene: TRBJ2-7
CDR3nt: TGTGCCAGCAGAGACAGGGTCACAGATACGCAGTATTTT; CDR3aa: CASRDRVTDTQYF; abundance: NA; len: 13; d_gene: TRBD1; v_gene: TRBV25-1; j_gene: TRBJ2-3
CDR3nt: TGTGCCAGCAGCGGCGAGGGACACACTGAAGCTTTCTTT; CDR3aa: CASSGEGHTEAFF; abundance: few; len: 13; d_gene: NA; v_gene: TRBV21-1; j_gene: TRBJ1-1
CDR3nt: TGTACCAGCAGCTTAGCCGGGAACCCCTACGAGCAGTACTTC; CDR3aa: CTSSLAGNPYEQYF; abundance: once; len: 14; d_gene: NA; v_gene: TRBV7-8; j_gene: TRBJ2-7
CDR3nt: TGTGCCAGCAGCCAAGAGACTAGCGGGGAGCTGTTTTTT; CDR3aa: CASSQETSGELFF; abundance: NA; len: 13; d_gene: NA; v_gene: TRBV14; j_gene: TRBJ2-2
CDR3nt: TGCAGTGCTAGTAGGCTAGCGGAGAAGGGTGAGCAGTTCTTC; CDR3aa: CSASRLAEKGEQFF; abundance: few; len: 14; d_gene: TRBD2; v_gene: TRBV20-1; j_gene: TRBJ2-1
CDR3nt: TGTGCCAGCAGTCCCTCCGGGACAGGGGTTTCCTACGAGCAGTACTTC; CDR3aa: CASSPSGTGVSYEQYF; abundance: NA; len: 16; d_gene: TRBD1; v_gene: TRBV28; j_gene: TRBJ2-7
CDR3nt: TGTGCCAGCAGGATCGGGAGGGCAAGGGATGAGCAGTTCTTC; CDR3aa: CASRIGRARDEQFF; abundance: NA; len: 14; d_gene: TRBD2; v_gene: TRBV12-3/TRBV12-4; j_gene: TRBJ2-1
CDR3nt: TGCGCCAGCAGCTTGCACGGGGGGCTCGATGAGCAGTTCTTC; CDR3aa: CASSLHGGLDEQFF; abundance: few; len: 14; d_gene: NA; v_gene: TRBV5-1; j_gene: TRBJ2-1
CDR3nt: TGCGCCAGCAGCCACTGGACAGGGGACTCCTACGAGCAGTACTTC; CDR3aa: CASSHWTGDSYEQYF; abundance: few; len: 15; d_gene: TRBD1; v_gene: TRBV4-1; j_gene: TRBJ2-7
CDR3nt: TGTGCCAGCAGTTACTATACCCAGACTAGCGGGGGAAATGAGCAGTTCTTC; CDR3aa: CASSYYTQTSGGNEQFF; abundance: few; len: 17; d_gene: TRBD2; v_gene: TRBV6-5; j_gene: TRBJ2-1
CDR3nt: TGCGCCAGCAGCTTGGGGATCGCACAAGAGACCCAGTACTTC; CDR3aa: CASSLGIAQETQYF; abundance: NA; len: 14; d_gene: NA; v_gene: TRBV5-1; j_gene: TRBJ2-5
CDR3nt: TGTGCCAGCAGCCCCTCCGTCCGGGTACGTGTTCCCTCTGGGGCCAACGTCCTGACTTTC; CDR3aa: CASSPSVRVRVPSGANVLTF; abundance: NA; len: 20; d_gene: NA; v_gene: TRBV7-2; j_gene: TRBJ2-6
CDR3nt: TGTGCCCGCAGCACCCTCGGGCAGATCGCGAAAATCTCCTACAATGAGCAGTTCTTC; CDR3aa: CARSTLGQIAKISYNEQFF; abundance: NA; len: 19; d_gene: NA; v_gene: TRBV7-8; j_gene: TRBJ2-1
CDR3nt: TGTGCCAGCAGTTACCCCAATTCCGCCGACCCCGATCCCACCGGGGAGCTGTTTTTT; CDR3aa: CASSYPNSADPDPTGELFF; abundance: NA; len: 19; d_gene: NA; v_gene: TRBV6-5; j_gene: TRBJ2-2
CDR3nt: TGCAGTGCTAGGAGCTCGAGCTCCTACAATGAGCAGTTCTTC; CDR3aa: CSARSSSSYNEQFF; abundance: once; len: 14; d_gene: NA; v_gene: TRBV20-1; j_gene: TRBJ2-1
CDR3nt: TGTGCCAGCAGTTACACAGGGGACGAGCAGTTCTTC; CDR3aa: CASSYTGDEQFF; abundance: many; len: 12; d_gene: TRBD1; v_gene: TRBV6-6; j_gene: TRBJ2-1
CDR3nt: TGTGCCAGCAGCTTAGCGGAGAGGGGCGAAATTAGCGGCTACACCTTC; CDR3aa: CASSLAERGEISGYTF; abundance: few; len: 16; d_gene: NA; v_gene: TRBV7-8; j_gene: TRBJ1-2
CDR3nt: TGTGCCAGCAGTGGACTAGCGGGAGGTATGGAGCAGTTCTTC; CDR3aa: CASSGLAGGMEQFF; abundance: NA; len: 14; d_gene: TRBD2; v_gene: TRBV6-1; j_gene: TRBJ2-1
CDR3nt: TGCAGTGCAGACAACCGGGAGGACTATGGCTACACCTTC; CDR3aa: CSADNREDYGYTF; abundance: few; len: 13; d_gene: NA; v_gene: TRBV20-1; j_gene: TRBJ1-2
CDR3nt: TGTGCCAGCAGCTTACTGGGACTAGCGGGAGCCAAAAACATTCAGTACTTC; CDR3aa: CASSLLGLAGAKNIQYF; abundance: NA; len: 17; d_gene: TRBD2; v_gene: TRBV7-9; j_gene: TRBJ2-4
CDR3nt: TGTGCCATCAGCTCATCGGGACTAGCGGGGGGGGGATACGAGCAGTACTTC; CDR3aa: CAISSSGLAGGGYEQYF; abundance: few; len: 17; d_gene: TRBD2; v_gene: TRBV10-3; j_gene: TRBJ2-7
CDR3nt: TGTGCCAGCAGTGAAGTACTAGCGGGGGGCGGTGAGCAGTTCTTC; CDR3aa: CASSEVLAGGGEQFF; abundance: NA; len: 15; d_gene: TRBD2; v_gene: TRBV6-1; j_gene: TRBJ2-1